One T cell receptor beta chain is described in this entry. Generation of cDNA took place in eight separate reactions per sample. UMIs with a 6-nucleotide sample barcode were added by template switching. TCRdb re-called the 5' RACE reads and gives one entry per CDR3 protein, without DNA. Its table records more than 300,000 distinct CDR3 sequences. This sample is part of a study of monozygotic twins with inflammatory bowel disease. CDR3 length equals 16 residues. Germline CDR1 and CDR2: SGHAT and FQNNGV. Input material: blood. The clonotype comes from a human donor with ulcerative colitis or Crohn's disease, or a healthy co-twin of an affected twin (not recorded which). The chain recombines TRBV11-2 with TRBJ2-5; TCRdb calls TRBD2, which cannot be checked without DNA. This CDR3 reads CASSAWTSARQETQYF.